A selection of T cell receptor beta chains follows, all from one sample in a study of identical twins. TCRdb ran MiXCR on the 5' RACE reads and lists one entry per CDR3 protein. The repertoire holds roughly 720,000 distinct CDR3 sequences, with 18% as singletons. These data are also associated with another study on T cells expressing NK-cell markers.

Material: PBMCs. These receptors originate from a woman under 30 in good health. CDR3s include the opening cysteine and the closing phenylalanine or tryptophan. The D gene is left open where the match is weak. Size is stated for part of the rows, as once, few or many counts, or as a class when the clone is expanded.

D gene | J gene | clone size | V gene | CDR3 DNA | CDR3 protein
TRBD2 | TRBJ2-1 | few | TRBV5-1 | TGCGCCAGCAGCTTGGAACTAGCGGGGTTAGCTGGAAATGAGCAGTTCTTC | CASSLELAGLAGNEQFF
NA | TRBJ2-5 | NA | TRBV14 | TGTGCCAGCAGCCAAGATTTTCGGGCGATCCAAGAGACCCAGTACTTC | CASSQDFRAIQETQYF
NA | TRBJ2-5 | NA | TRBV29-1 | TGCAGCGTTGGAACTGCCCGCCAAGAGACCCAGTACTTC | CSVGTARQETQYF
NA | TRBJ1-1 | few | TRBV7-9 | TGTGCCAGCAGCTTATATGGAGGGGATCGCACTGAAGCTTTCTTT | CASSLYGGDRTEAFF
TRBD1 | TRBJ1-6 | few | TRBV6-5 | TGTGCCAGCAGGGAGGGCAGGGGGACCCTCCACTTT | CASREGRGTLHF
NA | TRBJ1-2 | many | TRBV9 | TGTGCCAGCAGCGCGGACGGCTTCTATGGCTACACCTTC | CASSADGFYGYTF
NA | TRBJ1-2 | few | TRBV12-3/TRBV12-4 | TGTGCCAGCAGTCCCCGGCGGCTCAACTATGGCTACACCTTC | CASSPRRLNYGYTF
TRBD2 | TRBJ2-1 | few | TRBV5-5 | TGTGCCAGCAGCTTGGTTGCGGGAGAGGTGGTTGAGCAGTTCTTC | CASSLVAGEVVEQFF
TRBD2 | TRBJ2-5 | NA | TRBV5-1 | TGCGCCAGCAGCCCTACCCCGAGACTAGCTGTGATCCAAGAGACCCAGTACTTC | CASSPTPRLAVIQETQYF
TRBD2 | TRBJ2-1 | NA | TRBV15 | TGTGCCACCAGCAGGACGCGGGGGGGGGGATACAATGAGCAGTTCTTC | CATSRTRGGGYNEQFF
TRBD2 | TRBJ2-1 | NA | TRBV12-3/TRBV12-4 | TGTGCCAGCAGTTTTTTCAGGACTAGCGACCGGCTGGAGCAGTTCTTC | CASSFFRTSDRLEQFF
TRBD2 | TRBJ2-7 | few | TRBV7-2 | TGTGCCAGCAGCTCCTCTAGCGGCCGCTCCTACGAGCAGTACTTC | CASSSSSGRSYEQYF
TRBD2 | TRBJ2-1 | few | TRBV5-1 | TGCGCCAGCAGCTTGACCATAGCGGGAGTGGTTCGAAATGAGCAGTTCTTC | CASSLTIAGVVRNEQFF
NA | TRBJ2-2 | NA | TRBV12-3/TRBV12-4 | TGTGCCAGCAGCAAACTCCCGGGAGCCGGGGAGCTGTTTTTT | CASSKLPGAGELFF
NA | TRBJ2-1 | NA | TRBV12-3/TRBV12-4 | TGTGCCAGCAGTCCGCGCGCAGGACTACAGGAGCAGTTCTTC | CASSPRAGLQEQFF
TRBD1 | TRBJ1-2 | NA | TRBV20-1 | TGCAGTGCTAGCGGGACAGGGGGATCCTATGGCTACACCTTC | CSASGTGGSYGYTF
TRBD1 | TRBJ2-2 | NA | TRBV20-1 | TGCAGTGCTAACAGGGGGGTTACCGGGGAGCTGTTTTTT | CSANRGVTGELFF
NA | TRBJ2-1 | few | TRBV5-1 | TGCGCCAGCAGCTTGGCCAACGGGGGGCTTTACAATGAGCAGTTCTTC | CASSLANGGLYNEQFF
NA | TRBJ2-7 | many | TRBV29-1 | TGCAGCGTTGAAGAGGGAAACGAGCAGTACTTC | CSVEEGNEQYF
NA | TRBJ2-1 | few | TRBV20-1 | TGCAGTGCCCGCAGAGCGAGGCAGAGCACCCGGTACAATGAGCAGTTCTTC | CSARRARQSTRYNEQFF
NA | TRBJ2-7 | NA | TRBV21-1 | TGTGCCAGCAGCAAAGTGGGCAGAATTAACTCCTACGAGCAGTACTTC | CASSKVGRINSYEQYF
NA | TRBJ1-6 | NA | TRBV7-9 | TGTGCCAGCAGCTATCGCCTCCGGGACCCTAATTCACCCCTCCACTTT | CASSYRLRDPNSPLHF
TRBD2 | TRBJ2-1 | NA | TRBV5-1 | TGCGCCAGCAGCTTGGTGGCTAGCGGACATTACAATGAGCAGTTCTTC | CASSLVASGHYNEQFF
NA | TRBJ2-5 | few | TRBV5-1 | TGCGCCAGCAAGGCTGGGGATGAGACCCAGTACTTC | CASKAGDETQYF
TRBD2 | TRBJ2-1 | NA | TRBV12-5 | TGTGCTAGTGGGACTGGGACTAGCGGGGCCTACAATGAGCGGTTCTTC | CASGTGTSGAYNERFF
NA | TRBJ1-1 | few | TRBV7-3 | TGTGCCAGCAGCCAACAGGGTTCCGGCACTGAAGCTTTCTTT | CASSQQGSGTEAFF
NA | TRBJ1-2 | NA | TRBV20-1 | TGCAGTGCTAGAACGACAGAGAACTATGGCTACACCTTC | CSARTTENYGYTF
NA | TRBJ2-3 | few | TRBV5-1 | TGCGCCAGCAGCGGTCTGGCGGGCAATCTACCAGATACGCAGTATTTT | CASSGLAGNLPDTQYF
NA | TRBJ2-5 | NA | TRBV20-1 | TGCAGTGCTAGAGAAAGGAGGGATCGAGAGACCCAGTACTTC | CSARERRDRETQYF
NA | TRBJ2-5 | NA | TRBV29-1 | TGCAGCGTTGCAACAGGAGAGACCCAGTACTTC | CSVATGETQYF
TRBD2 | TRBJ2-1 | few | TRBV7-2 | TGTGCCAGCACCACGGGGGGGAGCTCCTACAATGAGCAGTTCTTC | CASTTGGSSYNEQFF
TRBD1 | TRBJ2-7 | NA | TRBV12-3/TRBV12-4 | TGTGCCAGCAGTTTGGGGGGACAGGGGAGCGAGCAGTACTTC | CASSLGGQGSEQYF
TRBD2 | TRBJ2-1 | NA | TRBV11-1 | TGTGCCAGCAGCCCACCCGGTATAGCTAGCGGTAGCTCCTACAATGAGCAGTTCTTC | CASSPPGIASGSSYNEQFF